This T cell receptor (beta chain) is from a study of cytomegalovirus exposure and HLA in healthy donors. In the study overall: The 95 to 150 validation repertoires, a later analysis reported, used the same platform as the approximately 700 first-cohort repertoires.

The repertoire was sequenced with immunoSEQ multiplex PCR; TCRdb's copy has only in-frame clones and lacks some. This table has about 78,000 clones, 90% to 96% appearing once. Regarding this clone: Its target is not known.

The germline gives CDR1 SEHNR, CDR2 FQNEAQ (reference sequence). The CDR3 spans 14 residues. V was trimmed by 6 bases and J by 3 bases, leaving 12 bases between them. Findings and limits, study-wide: Researchers counted about 150 TCR beta chains as cytomegalovirus-associated.

This chain joins TRBV7-9 and TRBJ2-4, with D possibly being TRBD2 (6 bases). Sequencing was performed on PBMCs. This clonotype was obtained from a man in his late teens or twenties in good health and CMV-seropositive. In DNA form, the CDR3 reads TGTGCCAGCAGTTTCTCCGGGAGCAAAAACATTCAGTACTTC. This translates into CASSFSGSKNIQYF.